The 9 T cell receptor beta chains reported below all come from one sample, sequenced in a study of response to subunit inactivated influenza vaccine. Each CDR3 protein gets one entry after TCRdb re-called the RT-PCR reads with MiXCR. Among about 190,000 distinct CDR3 sequences listed, around 14% were seen once. Sequenced here: CD8+ T cells sorted from PBMCs, sampled more than 4 days after vaccination. Every receptor here comes from a man in his forties or fifties who received an inactivated influenza vaccine.

This clonotype was seen more than once but under ten times. The genes are TRBV13 and TRBJ2-7; 7 bases are shared with TRBD2. Germline CDR1 is PRHDT and CDR2 is FYEKMQ (reference sequence). After removal of 5 bases from V and 1 base from J, the junction contained 11 bases not matched to a gene. This CDR3 is 16 amino acids long. CDR3 sequence reads: CASSPLSGNPSYEQYF. The CDR3 DNA is TGTGCCAGCAGCCCATTAAGCGGGAATCCTTCCTACGAGCAGTACTTC.

This clonotype occurred many times. The chain couples TRBV7-9 to TRBJ2-1; 9 bases map to TRBD2. Trimming at V came to 6 bases and at J to 14 bases, leaving 8 bases not matched to a gene. CDR3 length: 12 amino acids. Germline V gene lookup returns CDR1 SEHNR and CDR2 FQNEAQ (reference sequence). CDR3 loop: CASRSGTSWKFF. The CDR3 bases are TGTGCCAGCAGATCCGGGACTAGCTGGAAGTTCTTC. The full variable domain, with the rest looked up from reference TRBV7-9 and TRBJ2-1, is DTGVSQNPRHKITKRGQNVTFRCDPISEHNRLYWYRQTLGQGPEFLTYFQNEAQLEKSRLLSDRFSAERPKGSFSTLEIQRTEQGDSAMYLCASRSGTSWKFFGPGTRLTVL.

Ten or more counts support this clonotype. The chain combines TRBV7-9 with TRBJ2-3, with D possibly matching TRBD2 (5 bases). CDR1 is SEHNR and CDR2 is FQNEAQ in the germline V gene (reference sequence). V was shortened by 1 base and J by 0 bases, with 11 bases between the two germline ends. The CDR3 consists of 16 residues. The CDR3 here is CASSLDGGPSTDTQYF. CDR3 nucleotide sequence: TGTGCCAGCAGCTTAGACGGCGGGCCAAGCACAGATACGCAGTATTTT.

The chain couples TRBV28 to TRBJ2-1; 13 bases align to TRBD2. CDR3 size: 17 residues. J gave up 7 bases and V 4 bases, and 10 bases lay outside the gene matches. Per the germline V gene, CDR1 is MDHEN and CDR2 is SYDVKM. In DNA form, the CDR3 reads TGTGCCAGCAGTTCATTGGGGACTAGCGGGAAAGGGAATGAGCAGTTCTTC. Protein product: CASSSLGTSGKGNEQFF.

A few counts support this clonotype. The J gene is TRBJ1-2, the V gene TRBV28; D is uncertain. In germline, CDR1 is MDHEN, CDR2 SYDVKM. Trimming shortened V by 5 bases and J by 6 bases, and 22 bases separated the two germline ends. The CDR3 covers 16 residues. The CDR3 region is CASSPWEGSGYDGYTF. CDR3 in DNA: TGTGCCAGCAGTCCATGGGAGGGCTCAGGTTACGATGGCTACACCTTC.

This clonotype was seen more than once but under ten times. The rearrangement uses TRBV12-3 or TRBV12-4 and TRBJ2-1, with D perhaps assigned TRBD1 or TRBD2 (5 bases each). The CDR3 is made up of 14 amino acids. Trimming removed 3 bases at V and 3 bases at J, with 9 bases between. The CDR3 nucleotides are TGTGCCAGCAGTTTTTTGGGGGACTACAATGAGCAGTTCTTC. This sequence encodes CASSFLGDYNEQFF.

The chain combines TRBV20-1 with TRBJ2-1, with 14 bases that match TRBD2. V shed 3 bases, J shed 6 bases, and the junction held 4 bases outside the gene matches. The CDR3 is 15 amino acids. The germline V gene encodes CDR1 DFQATT and CDR2 SNEGSKA (reference sequence). The CDR3 sequence is CSARGLAGVGNEQFF. The CDR3 coding sequence is TGCAGTGCTAGGGGACTAGCGGGAGTAGGCAATGAGCAGTTCTTC.

This clonotype turned up a few times. This sequence joins TRBV12-3 or TRBV12-4 and TRBJ2-5; D is unclear. The V end was cut by 5 bases, the J end by 5 bases, with 12 bases between. The CDR3 has 13 residues. CDR3 sequence (DNA): TGTGCCAGCAGTCCTTTTTCCGGGGAGACCCAGTACTTC. Encoded protein: CASSPFSGETQYF.

This clonotype was observed a handful of times. The CDR3 protein is CSARDPGDRAIGEQYF. As DNA, the CDR3 is TGCAGTGCTAGAGATCCAGGGGACAGGGCTATAGGCGAGCAGTACTTC. The chain has TRBV20-1 and TRBJ2-7; 9 bases align to TRBD1. The CDR3 has 16 residues. The germline gives CDR1 DFQATT, CDR2 SNEGSKA (reference sequence). V was pared by 0 bases and J by 6 bases, with 12 bases of the junction left unmatched.